The present T cell receptor beta chain was sequenced within a study of blood T cell repertoires in COVID-19. The participants were between roughly 18 and 89 years old and came from under 25 US areas. For recovered donors of Cohort 3, there were two negative PCRs, clearance, or symptom resolution. The V end lost 5 bases, the J end lost 6 bases, and 16 bases lay between the germline ends. Germline V CDR1 and CDR2: KGHSH, LQKENI. The CDR3 totals 15 residues. The protocol was immunoSEQ multiplex PCR, while the TCRdb copy is restricted to in-frame clones and leaves out a portion. There are around 300,000 clones in the sample; around 89% occur only once, and roughly 2.3% lies in the top ten.

The chain recombines TRBV18 with TRBJ1-4; D ambiguous. This TCR came from a woman between 18 and 30 years old who had recovered from COVID-19. Sequenced sample: PBMCs or T cells enriched from blood (not recorded which). The CDR3 DNA is TGTGCCAGCTCAGCTCGGGGTAACATGGATGAAAAACTGTTTTTT. This codes for CASSARGNMDEKLFF.